This T cell receptor (beta chain) was sequenced in a study of blood T cell repertoires in COVID-19. Trimming left V 1 base short and J 3 bases short, with 7 bases between. Germline CDR1 MNHEY, CDR2 SVGEGT. The CDR3 extends over 13 amino acids. TCRdb's table, derived via immunoSEQ multiplex PCR, lists solely in-frame clones and lacks some. Among 45,000 to 60,000 clones listed, approximately 90% were seen once. The chain uses TRBV6-2 or TRBV6-3 and TRBJ2-7, with D possibly matching TRBD2 (6 bases). The sequence was obtained from a man in his fifties with acute or convalescent COVID-19. The specimen was peripheral blood. The CDR3 here is CASSYFGGYEQYF. CDR3 sequence (DNA): TGTGCCAGCAGTTACTTCGGGGGCTACGAGCAGTACTTC.